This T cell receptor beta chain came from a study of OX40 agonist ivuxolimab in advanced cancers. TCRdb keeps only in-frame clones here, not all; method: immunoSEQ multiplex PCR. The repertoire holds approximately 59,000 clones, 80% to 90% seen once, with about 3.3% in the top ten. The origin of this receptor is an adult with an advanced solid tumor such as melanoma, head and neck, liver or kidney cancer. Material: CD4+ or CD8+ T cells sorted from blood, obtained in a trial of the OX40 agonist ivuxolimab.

CDR3 sequence (DNA): TGTGCCAGTAGTCCCCCTCCTTTAGCGGGAATCTCCTACGAGCAGTACTTC. Its translation is CASSPPPLAGISYEQYF. The chain links TRBV19 to TRBJ2-7; the match to TRBD2 covers 8 bases. Germline CDR1 reads LNHDA; CDR2 reads SQIVND (reference sequence). V shed 5 bases, J shed 0 bases, and the junction held 12 bases outside the gene matches. This CDR3 region has 17 residues.